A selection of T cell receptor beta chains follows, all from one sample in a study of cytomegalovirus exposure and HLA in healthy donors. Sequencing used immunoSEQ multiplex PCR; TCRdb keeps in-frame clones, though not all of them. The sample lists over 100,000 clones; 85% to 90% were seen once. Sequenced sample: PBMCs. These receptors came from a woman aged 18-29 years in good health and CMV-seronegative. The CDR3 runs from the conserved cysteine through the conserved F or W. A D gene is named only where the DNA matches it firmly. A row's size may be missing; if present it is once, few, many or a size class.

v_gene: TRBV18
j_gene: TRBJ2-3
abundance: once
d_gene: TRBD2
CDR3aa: CASSSTSGGPDTQYF
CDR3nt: TGTGCCAGCTCATCTACTAGCGGGGGGCCCGATACGCAGTATTTT

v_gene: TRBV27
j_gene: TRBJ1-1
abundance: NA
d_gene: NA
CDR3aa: CATVEGTEAFF
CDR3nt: TGTGCCACCGTGGAGGGCACTGAAGCTTTCTTT

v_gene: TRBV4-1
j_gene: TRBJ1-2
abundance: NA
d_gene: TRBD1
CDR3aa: CASSQGQGPYGYTF
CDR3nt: TGCGCCAGCAGCCAAGGACAGGGCCCCTATGGCTACACCTTC

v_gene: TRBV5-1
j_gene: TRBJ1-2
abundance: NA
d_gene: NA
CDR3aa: CASSLAAQAHTANYGYTF
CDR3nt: TGCGCCAGCAGCTTGGCCGCGCAGGCACACACAGCTAACTATGGCTACACCTTC

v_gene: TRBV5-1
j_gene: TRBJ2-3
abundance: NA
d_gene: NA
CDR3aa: CASSELVAGSTDTQYF
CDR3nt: TGCGCCAGCAGCGAACTAGTTGCGGGAAGCACAGATACGCAGTATTTT

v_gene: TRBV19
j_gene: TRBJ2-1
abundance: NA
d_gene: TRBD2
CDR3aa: CASSISSGGASSYNEQFF
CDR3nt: TGTGCCAGTAGTATCTCTAGCGGGGGGGCAAGCTCCTACAATGAGCAGTTCTTC

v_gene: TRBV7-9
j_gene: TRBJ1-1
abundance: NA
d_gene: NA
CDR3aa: CASSLARAEVSAFF
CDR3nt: TGTGCCAGCAGCTTAGCGCGGGCAGAGGTTTCGGCTTTCTTT

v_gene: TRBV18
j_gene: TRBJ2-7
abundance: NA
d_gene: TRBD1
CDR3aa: CASSLSGQSSYEQYF
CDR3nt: TGTGCCAGCTCACTATCGGGACAGTCGAGCTACGAGCAGTACTTC

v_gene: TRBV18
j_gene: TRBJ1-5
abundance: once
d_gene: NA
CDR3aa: CASSPVRENQPQHF
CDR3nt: TGTGCCAGCTCACCGGTCCGGGAAAATCAGCCCCAGCATTTT

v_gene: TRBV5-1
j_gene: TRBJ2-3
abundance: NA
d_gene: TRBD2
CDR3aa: CASSLFGGAVDTQYF
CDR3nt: TGCGCCAGCAGCTTGTTCGGGGGGGCTGTAGATACGCAGTATTTT

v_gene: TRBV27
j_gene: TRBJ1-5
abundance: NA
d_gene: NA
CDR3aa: CASSTRPPSLSNQPQHF
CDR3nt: TGTGCCAGCAGTACGAGGCCCCCCTCTTTGAGCAATCAGCCCCAGCATTTT

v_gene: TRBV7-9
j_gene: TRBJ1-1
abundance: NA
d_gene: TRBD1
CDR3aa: CASSSPRTGGNTEAFF
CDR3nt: TGTGCCAGCAGCTCCCCCCGGACAGGGGGCAACACTGAAGCTTTCTTT

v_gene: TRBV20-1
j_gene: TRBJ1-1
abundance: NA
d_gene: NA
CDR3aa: CSAGGAEAFF
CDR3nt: TGCAGTGCCGGGGGGGCTGAAGCTTTCTTT

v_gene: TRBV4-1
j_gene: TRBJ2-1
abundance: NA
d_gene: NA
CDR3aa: CASSSRTAFPYNEQFF
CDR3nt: TGCGCCAGCAGCTCCCGGACAGCTTTTCCCTACAATGAGCAGTTCTTC

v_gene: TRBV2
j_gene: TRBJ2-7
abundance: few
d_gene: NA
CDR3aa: CASSEEDRPEQYF
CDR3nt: TGTGCCAGCAGTGAAGAGGACAGACCCGAGCAGTACTTC

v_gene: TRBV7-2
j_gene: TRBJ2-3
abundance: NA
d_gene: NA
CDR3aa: CASSLAGPTDTQYF
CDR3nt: TGTGCCAGCAGCTTGGCGGGCCCCACAGATACGCAGTATTTT

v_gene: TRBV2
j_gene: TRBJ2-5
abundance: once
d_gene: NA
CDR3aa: CASRYRPEQETQYF
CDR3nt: TGTGCCAGCAGGTACAGGCCAGAACAAGAGACCCAGTACTTC

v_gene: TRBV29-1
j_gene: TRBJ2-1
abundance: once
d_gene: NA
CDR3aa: CSVTGTYNEQFF
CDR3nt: TGCAGCGTGACCGGGACTTACAATGAGCAGTTCTTC

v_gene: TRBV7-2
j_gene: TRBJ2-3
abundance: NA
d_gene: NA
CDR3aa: CASSLGIASADTQYF
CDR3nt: TGTGCCAGCAGCTTAGGGATAGCCAGCGCAGATACGCAGTATTTT

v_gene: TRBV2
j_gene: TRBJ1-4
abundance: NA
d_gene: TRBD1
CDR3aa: CATNLDRGGEKLFF
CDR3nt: TGTGCCACCAATCTGGACAGGGGTGGTGAAAAACTGTTTTTT

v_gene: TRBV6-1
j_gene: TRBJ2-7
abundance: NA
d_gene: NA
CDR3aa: CASSPQTAALDEQYF
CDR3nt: TGTGCCAGCAGTCCCCAGACAGCTGCCCTCGACGAGCAGTACTTC

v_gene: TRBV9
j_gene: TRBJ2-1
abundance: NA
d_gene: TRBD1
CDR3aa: CASSATGVSSYNEQFF
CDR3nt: TGTGCCAGCAGCGCGACAGGGGTTTCCTCCTACAATGAGCAGTTCTTC

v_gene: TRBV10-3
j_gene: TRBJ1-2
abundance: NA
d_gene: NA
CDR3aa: CAISESLGNYGYTF
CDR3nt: TGTGCCATCAGTGAGTCACTGGGCAACTATGGCTACACCTTC

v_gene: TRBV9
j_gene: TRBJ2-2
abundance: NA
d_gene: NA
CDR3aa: CASSDSGTMNTGELFF
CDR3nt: TGTGCCAGCAGCGATTCCGGGACAATGAACACCGGGGAGCTGTTTTTT

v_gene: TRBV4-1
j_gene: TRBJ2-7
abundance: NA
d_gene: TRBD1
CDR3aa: CASSHARDSPYEQYF
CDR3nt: TGCGCCAGCAGCCACGCCCGGGACAGCCCCTACGAGCAGTACTTC

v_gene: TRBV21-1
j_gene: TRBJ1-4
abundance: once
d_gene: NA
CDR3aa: CASTTLGRPPTTNEKLFF
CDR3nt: TGTGCCAGCACTACGTTGGGCAGGCCGCCGACAACTAATGAAAAACTGTTTTTT

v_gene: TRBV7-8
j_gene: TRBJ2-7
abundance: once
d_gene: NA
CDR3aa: CASSLEWGRDEQYF
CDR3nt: TGTGCCAGCAGCTTAGAATGGGGGCGGGACGAGCAGTACTTC

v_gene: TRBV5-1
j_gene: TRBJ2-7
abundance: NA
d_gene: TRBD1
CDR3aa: CASSLTGAHEQYF
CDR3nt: TGCGCCAGCAGCCTGACAGGGGCCCACGAGCAGTACTTC

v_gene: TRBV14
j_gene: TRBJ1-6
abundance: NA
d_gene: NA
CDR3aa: CASSQGYSGGSPLHF
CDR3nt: TGTGCCAGCAGCCAAGGTTATTCAGGAGGCTCACCCCTCCACTTT

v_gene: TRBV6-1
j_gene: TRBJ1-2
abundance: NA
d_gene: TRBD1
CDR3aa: CASREGTAYGYTF
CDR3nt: TGTGCCAGCAGAGAGGGGACAGCTTATGGCTACACCTTC

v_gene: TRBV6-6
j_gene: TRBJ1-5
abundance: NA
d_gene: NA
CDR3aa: CASRREPNQPQHF
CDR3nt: TGTGCCAGCAGGAGGGAGCCAAATCAGCCCCAGCATTTT

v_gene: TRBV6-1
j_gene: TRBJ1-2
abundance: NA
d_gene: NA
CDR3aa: CASSADTHYGYTF
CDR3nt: TGTGCCAGCAGTGCCGACACTCACTATGGCTACACCTTC

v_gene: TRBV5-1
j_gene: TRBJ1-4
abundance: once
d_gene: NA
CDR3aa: CASNEAGTRAEKLFF
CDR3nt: TGCGCCAGCAACGAAGCCGGGACAAGGGCCGAAAAACTGTTTTTT

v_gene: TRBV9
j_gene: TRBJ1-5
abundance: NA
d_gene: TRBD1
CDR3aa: CASSQAGGGNQPQHF
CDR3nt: TGTGCCAGCAGCCAAGCAGGGGGCGGCAATCAGCCCCAGCATTTT

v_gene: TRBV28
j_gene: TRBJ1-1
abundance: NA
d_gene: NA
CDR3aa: CASSMYQGNTEAFF
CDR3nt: TGTGCCAGCAGTATGTATCAGGGTAACACTGAAGCTTTCTTT

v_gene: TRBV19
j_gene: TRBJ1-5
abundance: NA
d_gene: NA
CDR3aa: CASSIDTRVFGNQPQHF
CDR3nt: TGTGCCAGTAGTATAGACACCAGGGTTTTTGGCAATCAGCCCCAGCATTTT

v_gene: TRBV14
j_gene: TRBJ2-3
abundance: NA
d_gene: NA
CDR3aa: CASSQEILGRVPTDTQYF
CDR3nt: TGTGCCAGCAGCCAAGAGATACTAGGACGGGTTCCCACAGATACGCAGTATTTT

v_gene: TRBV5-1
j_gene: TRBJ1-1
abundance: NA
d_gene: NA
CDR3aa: CASSLRTVNTEAFF
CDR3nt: TGCGCCAGCAGCTTGCGGACAGTGAACACTGAAGCTTTCTTT

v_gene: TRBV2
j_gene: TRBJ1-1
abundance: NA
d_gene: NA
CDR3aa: CASSLGTWVTEAFF
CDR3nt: TGTGCCAGCTCCCTCGGGACTTGGGTCACTGAAGCTTTCTTT

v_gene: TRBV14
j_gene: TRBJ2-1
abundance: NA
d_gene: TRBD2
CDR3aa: CASSQVRSRGVWSDEQFF
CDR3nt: TGTGCCAGCAGCCAAGTTCGGTCGCGGGGGGTATGGAGCGATGAGCAGTTCTTC

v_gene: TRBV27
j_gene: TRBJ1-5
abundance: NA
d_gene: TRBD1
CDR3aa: CASGTGAGVGSGNQPQHF
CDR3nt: TGTGCCAGCGGAACAGGGGCAGGGGTCGGGAGTGGCAATCAGCCCCAGCATTTT

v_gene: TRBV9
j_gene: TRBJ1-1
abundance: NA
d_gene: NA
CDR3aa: CASSVAPQNMHFTEAFF
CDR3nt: TGTGCCAGCAGCGTAGCCCCCCAGAACATGCATTTCACTGAAGCTTTCTTT

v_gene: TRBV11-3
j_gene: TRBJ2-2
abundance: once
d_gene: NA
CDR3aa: CASKEGGTNTGELFF
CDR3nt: TGTGCCAGCAAGGAGGGAGGAACGAACACCGGGGAGCTGTTTTTT

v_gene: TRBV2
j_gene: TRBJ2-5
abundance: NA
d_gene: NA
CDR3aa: CASSTRQETQYF
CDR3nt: TGTGCCAGCAGCACCAGGCAAGAGACCCAGTACTTC

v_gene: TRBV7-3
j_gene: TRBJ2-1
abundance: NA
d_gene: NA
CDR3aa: CASSLGGTVYNEQFF
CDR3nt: TGTGCCAGCAGCTTAGGGGGGACAGTCTACAATGAGCAGTTCTTC

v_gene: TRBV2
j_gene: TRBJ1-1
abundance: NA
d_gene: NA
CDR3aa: CASKQYQNTEAFF
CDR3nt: TGTGCCAGCAAACAGTACCAGAACACTGAAGCTTTCTTT

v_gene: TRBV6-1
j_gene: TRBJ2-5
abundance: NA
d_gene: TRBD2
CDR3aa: CASSNAGGYETQYF
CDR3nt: TGTGCCAGCAGTAACGCGGGGGGGTATGAGACCCAGTACTTC

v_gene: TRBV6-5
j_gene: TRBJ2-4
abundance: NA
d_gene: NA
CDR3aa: CASSGGGRRVQYF
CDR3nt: TGTGCCAGCAGTGGCGGGGGCAGGAGGGTTCAGTACTTC

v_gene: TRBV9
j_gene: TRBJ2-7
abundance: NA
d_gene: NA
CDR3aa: CASGIGGEQYF
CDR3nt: TGTGCCAGCGGAATCGGAGGGGAGCAGTACTTC

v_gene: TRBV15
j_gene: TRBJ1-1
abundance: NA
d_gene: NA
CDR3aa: CATSRDRVLWNTEAFF
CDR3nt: TGTGCCACCAGCAGAGATCGGGTCCTTTGGAACACTGAAGCTTTCTTT

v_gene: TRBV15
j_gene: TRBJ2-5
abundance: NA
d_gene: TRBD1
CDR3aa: CATSRDYGTGDQETQYF
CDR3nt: TGTGCCACCAGCAGAGACTACGGGACAGGAGACCAAGAGACCCAGTACTTC

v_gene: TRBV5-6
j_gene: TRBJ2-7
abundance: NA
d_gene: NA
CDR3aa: CASSLSPSSYEQYF
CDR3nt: TGTGCCAGCAGCTTGTCCCCGAGCTCCTACGAGCAGTACTTC

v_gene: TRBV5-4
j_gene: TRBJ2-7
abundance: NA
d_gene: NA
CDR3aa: CASSRRDFLHYEQYF
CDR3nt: TGTGCCAGCAGCCGCCGGGACTTCCTCCACTACGAGCAGTACTTC

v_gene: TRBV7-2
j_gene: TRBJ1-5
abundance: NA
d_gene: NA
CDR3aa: CASSSNNQPQHF
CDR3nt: TGTGCCAGCAGCTCAAACAATCAGCCCCAGCATTTT